The clone carrying this T cell receptor beta chain was found a few times. Its target is not known. The data originate from a study of T-cell memory formation after mild COVID-19. TCRdb used MiXCR to reprocess the 5' RACE reads, holding one entry per CDR3 protein. The sample lists approximately 100,000 distinct CDR3 sequences; about a sixth were seen once. Study-wide points: Clones contracting day 15 to 85 were balanced CD4/CD8; later expanders leaned CD4+.

The receptor was isolated from an adult woman who had mild COVID-19 (a few samples of this study predate the infection). Cell type and time point are not known. The material sequenced was PBMCs or a T cell subset sorted from them (not recorded which).

The DNA for the CDR3 is TGTGCCAGCAGCTTAGAGACAGGGTGGGACGAGCAGTACTTC. Encoded protein: CASSLETGWDEQYF. The chain recombines TRBV7-9 with TRBJ2-7; 7 bases are shared with TRBD1. V lost 1 base, J lost 5 bases, and 5 bases stayed unmatched. Germline V CDR1 and CDR2: SEHNR, FQNEAQ (reference sequence). The CDR3 covers 14 residues.